This entry lists 21 T cell receptor beta chains sequenced from one sample in a study of blood T cell repertoires in COVID-19. Some clones are missing from TCRdb's copy, which holds only in-frame ones; the method was immunoSEQ multiplex PCR. The sample has 90,000 to 120,000 clones; around 89% are singletons. The sequenced material came from peripheral blood. These TCRs come from a man aged 45-60 years with active or convalescent COVID-19.

This chain connects TRBV21-1 to TRBJ2-1; the table's TRBD2 call for D was not verified on the DNA. TRBV21-1 is given as a pseudogene. This CDR3 region has 16 residues. This chain's CDR3 is CASSKGLAGGRDEQFF. The CDR3 DNA reads TGTGCCAGCAGCAAAGGACTAGCGGGAGGTAGGGATGAGCAGTTCTTC.

V usage is TRBV10-3 and J usage is TRBJ2-1; 9 bases are a match to TRBD2. Germline trimming cut 10 bases from V and 4 bases from J; bases unmatched to any gene: 5. Germline V gene sequence: CDR1 ENHRY, CDR2 SYGVKD. The CDR3 totals 13 residues. This CDR3 reads CASWREGYNEQFF. CDR3 DNA sequence: TGTGCCAGCTGGCGGGAGGGGTACAATGAGCAGTTCTTC.

The chain employs TRBV7-9 and TRBJ1-1, with no clear D. Germline V gene data show CDR1 as SEHNR and CDR2 as FQNEAQ (reference sequence). V was shortened by 7 bases and J by 8 bases, with 17 bases between the two germline ends. This CDR3 has 13 residues. CDR3 in amino acids: CASTPRVLMEAFF. CDR3 sequence (DNA): TGTGCCAGCACCCCACGGGTTCTCATGGAAGCTTTCTTT.

This clone was observed a single time. V and J are TRBV5-8 and TRBJ2-1, with 14 positions matching TRBD2. Germline loops: CDR1 SGHTS, CDR2 YDEGEE. The length of the CDR3 is 15 residues. J was trimmed by 6 bases and V by 4 bases; bases with no gene match: 3. The DNA for the CDR3 is TGTGCCAGCAGCAAGGGACTAGCGGGAGCCAATGAGCAGTTCTTC. This codes for CASSKGLAGANEQFF.

This clone was found a few times. The rearrangement joins TRBV9 to TRBJ2-7; D call uncertain. Germline V gives CDR1 SGDLS, CDR2 YYNGEE. Trimming removed 3 bases from V and 3 bases from J, with 4 bases in between. The CDR3 has 11 residues. CDR3 sequence (DNA): TGTGCCAGCAGCGCCGGCTACGAGCAGTACTTC. Its protein is CASSAGYEQYF.

V is TRBV2 and J is TRBJ2-5; the match to TRBD2 covers 8 bases. Germline loops: CDR1 SNHLY, CDR2 FYNNEI. The V segment lost 2 bases and the J segment 3 bases; nucleotides outside the gene matches: 8. This CDR3 comprises 16 residues. CDR3 protein: CASSEPVSGTKETQYF. The CDR3 DNA sequence: TGTGCCAGCAGTGAACCCGTTAGCGGGACCAAAGAGACCCAGTACTTC.

The gene calls are TRBV6-5 and TRBJ1-2; the match to TRBD1 covers 8 bases. V lost 4 bases to trimming and J lost 3 bases; unmatched junction nucleotides: 10. The germline V gene has CDR1 MNHEY and CDR2 SVGAGI. The CDR3 contains 16 residues. The CDR3 here is CASSSGQGLGDYGYTF. The CDR3 DNA follows: TGTGCCAGCAGTTCAGGACAGGGCCTAGGGGACTATGGCTACACCTTC.

J is TRBJ1-2 and V is TRBV5-1, with a weak D call TRBD1 (5 bases). This CDR3 has 13 residues. V lost 4 bases, J lost 2 bases, and 9 bases lay in between. Germline V lookup: CDR1 SGHRS, CDR2 YFSETQ. DNA of the CDR3: TGCGCCAGCAGCCCGGACACGAACTATGGCTACACCTTC. This sequence encodes CASSPDTNYGYTF.

This chain uses TRBV5-4 with TRBJ2-3; TRBD2 agrees at 9 bases. The germline CDR1 and CDR2 sequences are SGHNT and YYREEE (reference sequence). The CDR3 is made up of 15 amino acids. Unmatched junction bases numbered 7, after V lost 4 bases and J lost 4 bases. The CDR3 here is CASSLRTSGSDTQYF. CDR3 coding DNA: TGTGCCAGCAGCCTGCGAACTAGCGGGTCAGATACGCAGTATTTT.

This clone was observed a single time. The V gene is TRBV18, the J gene TRBJ1-3, with D hard to call. Germline V gene sequence: CDR1 KGHSH, CDR2 LQKENI. V was shortened by 1 base and J by 3 bases, with 4 bases between the two germline ends. CDR3 length: 13 residues. The CDR3, as DNA: TGTGCCAGCTCACCACTAGATGGAAACACCATATATTTT. It codes for CASSPLDGNTIYF.

The rearrangement joins TRBV19 to TRBJ2-5, with D possibly TRBD2 on 6 matching bases. V was trimmed by 2 bases and J by 4 bases, leaving 26 bases between them. CDR1 is LNHDA and CDR2 is SQIVND in the germline V gene (reference sequence). The CDR3 has 19 amino acids. In DNA, the CDR3 is TGTGCCAGTAGTATAAGTCTACGCGGAGGGGCGGCAGGTGTAGAGACCCAGTACTTC. It is translated as CASSISLRGGAAGVETQYF.

The chain joins TRBV7-9 to TRBJ1-5; D may be TRBD1 (5 bases). CDR1 and CDR2 (germline): SEHNR, FQNEAQ (reference sequence). The CDR3 has 13 residues. V lost 3 bases and J lost 6, with 9 bases in between. CDR3 bases: TGTGCCAGCAGCTTCACTCAGGGTCAGCCCCAGCATTTT. Translating it yields CASSFTQGQPQHF. The whole variable domain, filled in from reference TRBV7-9 and TRBJ1-5, reads DTGVSQNPRHKITKRGQNVTFRCDPISEHNRLYWYRQTLGQGPEFLTYFQNEAQLEKSRLLSDRFSAERPKGSFSTLEIQRTEQGDSAMYLCASSFTQGQPQHFGDGTRLSIL.

This clone was seen a handful of times. The genes are TRBV19 and TRBJ1-5; D unclear. This CDR3 contains 15 residues. Germline CDR1 and CDR2: LNHDA and SQIVND (reference sequence). Trimming stripped 0 bases from V and 2 bases from J, with 8 bases between. The CDR3 region has the DNA TGTGCCAGTAGTATAGATTTACCAGGCAATCAGCCCCAGCATTTT. Translating gives CASSIDLPGNQPQHF.

The V and J genes are TRBV7-9 and TRBJ1-6; D might be TRBD1 (5 bases). Germline CDR1 reads SEHNR; CDR2 reads FQNEAQ (reference sequence). The CDR3 totals 14 residues. Trimming removed 7 bases at V and 8 bases at J, with 15 bases between. CDR3 nucleotide sequence: TGTGCCAGCACGCCAAGGGGTTATGATTCACCCCTCCACTTT. Its protein is CASTPRGYDSPLHF.

V usage is TRBV10-3 and J usage is TRBJ2-7; D perhaps matches TRBD1 (7 bases). Germline V gives CDR1 ENHRY, CDR2 SYGVKD. V dropped 3 bases and J dropped 5 bases, with 14 bases sitting between them. This CDR3 is built from 14 residues. CDR3 DNA sequence: TGTGCCATCAGTGACGGACAGGCGGGGAACGAGCAGTACTTC. Protein: CAISDGQAGNEQYF.

The chain has TRBV19 and TRBJ2-3; D might be TRBD2 (6 bases). The CDR3 totals 15 residues. CDR1 is LNHDA, CDR2 SQIVND, per germline (reference sequence). Deletions cut 10 bases from V and 2 bases from J, with 19 bases between. The DNA of the CDR3 is TGTGCCACCAAGTGGGCTAGCGTTTCCACAGATACGCAGTATTTT. This encodes CATKWASVSTDTQYF.

The genes are TRBV7-9 and TRBJ1-2; possibly TRBD1 for D (5 bases). Trimming shortened V by 0 bases and J by 0 bases, and 11 bases separated the two germline ends. The CDR3 sequence is 16 residues long. The germline V gene encodes CDR1 SEHNR and CDR2 FQNEAQ (reference sequence). CDR3 protein: CASSLAVTVTNYGYTF. The DNA of the CDR3 is TGTGCCAGCAGCTTAGCGGTGACAGTTACTAACTATGGCTACACCTTC.

The chain recombines TRBV14 with TRBJ2-7; perhaps TRBD2 as D (5 bases). The CDR3 totals 14 residues. V shed 3 bases and J shed 2 bases, with 11 bases lying between them. Germline V gene data show CDR1 as SGHDN and CDR2 as FVKESK. CDR3 protein: CASSQGGWAYEQYF. The CDR3 DNA reads TGTGCCAGCAGCCAGGGCGGGTGGGCCTACGAGCAGTACTTC.

The table lists this clone with a count of one. V usage is TRBV18 and J usage is TRBJ2-6, with 8 bases fitting TRBD1. The CDR3 covers 18 residues. Germline assignment: CDR1 KGHSH and CDR2 LQKENI. Trimming cost V 3 bases and J 0 bases; bases outside gene matches: 7. The CDR3 here is CASSPQRDRRSGANVLTF. CDR3 bases: TGTGCCAGCTCACCTCAAAGGGACAGGCGCTCTGGGGCCAACGTCCTGACTTTC.

The chain has TRBV27 and TRBJ2-7; 8 nucleotides match TRBD2. With 5 bases clipped from V and 5 bases from J, the junction kept 5 bases outside the gene matches. The CDR3 spans 13 residues. In germline, CDR1 is MNHEY, CDR2 SMNVEV (reference sequence). CDR3 nucleotide sequence: TGTGCCAGCAGTCCGGGAGGGATCCACGAGCAGTACTTC. This sequence encodes CASSPGGIHEQYF.

The J gene is TRBJ2-7, the V gene TRBV2; 10 bases map to TRBD2. The CDR3 is made up of 16 amino acids. CDR1 SNHLY and CDR2 FYNNEI come from the germline V gene. The J segment lost 2 bases and the V segment lost 4 bases, leaving 8 bases of the junction unmatched. The CDR3 nucleotides read TGTGCCAGCAGTGTAGCGGGAGGTCAGGGGGCCTACGAGCAGTACTTC. This sequence encodes CASSVAGGQGAYEQYF.